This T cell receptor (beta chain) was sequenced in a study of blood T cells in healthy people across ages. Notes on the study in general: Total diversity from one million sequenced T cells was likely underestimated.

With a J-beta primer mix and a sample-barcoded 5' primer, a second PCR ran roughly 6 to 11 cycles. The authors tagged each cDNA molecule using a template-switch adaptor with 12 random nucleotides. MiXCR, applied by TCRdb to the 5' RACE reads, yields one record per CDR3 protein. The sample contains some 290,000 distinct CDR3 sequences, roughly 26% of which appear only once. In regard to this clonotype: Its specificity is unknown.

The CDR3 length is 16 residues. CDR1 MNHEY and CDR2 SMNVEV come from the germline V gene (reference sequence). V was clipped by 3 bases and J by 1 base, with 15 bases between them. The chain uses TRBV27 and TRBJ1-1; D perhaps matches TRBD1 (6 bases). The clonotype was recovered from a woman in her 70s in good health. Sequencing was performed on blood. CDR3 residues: CASSLMGGAGNTEAFF. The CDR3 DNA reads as TGTGCCAGCAGTTTGATGGGGGGCGCAGGGAACACTGAAGCTTTCTTT.